Given below is one TCR beta chain in context. These data belong to a study of blood T cell repertoires in COVID-19. Study in general: Sites across the United States, Italy and Spain contributed samples from acute and convalescent COVID-19. Sources were T cells, B-cell-depleted T cells, or PBMCs; the material itself was cDNA or gDNA.

The CDR3 runs 15 residues. CDR1 is SGHTA, CDR2 FQGNSA, per germline. The V gene end was trimmed by 5 bases and the J gene end by 7 bases; junction bases not matched to a gene: 7. The participants were between roughly 18 and 89 years old and came from fewer than 25 US areas. Assignments of participants to cohorts depended upon their own reported clinical history. Libraries were prepared by immunoSEQ multiplex PCR; TCRdb keeps only in-frame clonotypes and omits some of them. Among about 140,000 clones listed, roughly four fifths were seen once. The chain is built from TRBV7-2 and TRBJ1-4, with 10 bases aligning to TRBD1. The sample taken for sequencing was PBMCs or T cells enriched from blood (not recorded which). The TCR originated in a woman aged 45-59 years with acute COVID-19. The CDR3 is CASSHPGTGVEKLFF. In nucleotides, the CDR3 is TGTGCCAGCAGCCACCCCGGGACAGGGGTTGAAAAACTGTTTTTT.